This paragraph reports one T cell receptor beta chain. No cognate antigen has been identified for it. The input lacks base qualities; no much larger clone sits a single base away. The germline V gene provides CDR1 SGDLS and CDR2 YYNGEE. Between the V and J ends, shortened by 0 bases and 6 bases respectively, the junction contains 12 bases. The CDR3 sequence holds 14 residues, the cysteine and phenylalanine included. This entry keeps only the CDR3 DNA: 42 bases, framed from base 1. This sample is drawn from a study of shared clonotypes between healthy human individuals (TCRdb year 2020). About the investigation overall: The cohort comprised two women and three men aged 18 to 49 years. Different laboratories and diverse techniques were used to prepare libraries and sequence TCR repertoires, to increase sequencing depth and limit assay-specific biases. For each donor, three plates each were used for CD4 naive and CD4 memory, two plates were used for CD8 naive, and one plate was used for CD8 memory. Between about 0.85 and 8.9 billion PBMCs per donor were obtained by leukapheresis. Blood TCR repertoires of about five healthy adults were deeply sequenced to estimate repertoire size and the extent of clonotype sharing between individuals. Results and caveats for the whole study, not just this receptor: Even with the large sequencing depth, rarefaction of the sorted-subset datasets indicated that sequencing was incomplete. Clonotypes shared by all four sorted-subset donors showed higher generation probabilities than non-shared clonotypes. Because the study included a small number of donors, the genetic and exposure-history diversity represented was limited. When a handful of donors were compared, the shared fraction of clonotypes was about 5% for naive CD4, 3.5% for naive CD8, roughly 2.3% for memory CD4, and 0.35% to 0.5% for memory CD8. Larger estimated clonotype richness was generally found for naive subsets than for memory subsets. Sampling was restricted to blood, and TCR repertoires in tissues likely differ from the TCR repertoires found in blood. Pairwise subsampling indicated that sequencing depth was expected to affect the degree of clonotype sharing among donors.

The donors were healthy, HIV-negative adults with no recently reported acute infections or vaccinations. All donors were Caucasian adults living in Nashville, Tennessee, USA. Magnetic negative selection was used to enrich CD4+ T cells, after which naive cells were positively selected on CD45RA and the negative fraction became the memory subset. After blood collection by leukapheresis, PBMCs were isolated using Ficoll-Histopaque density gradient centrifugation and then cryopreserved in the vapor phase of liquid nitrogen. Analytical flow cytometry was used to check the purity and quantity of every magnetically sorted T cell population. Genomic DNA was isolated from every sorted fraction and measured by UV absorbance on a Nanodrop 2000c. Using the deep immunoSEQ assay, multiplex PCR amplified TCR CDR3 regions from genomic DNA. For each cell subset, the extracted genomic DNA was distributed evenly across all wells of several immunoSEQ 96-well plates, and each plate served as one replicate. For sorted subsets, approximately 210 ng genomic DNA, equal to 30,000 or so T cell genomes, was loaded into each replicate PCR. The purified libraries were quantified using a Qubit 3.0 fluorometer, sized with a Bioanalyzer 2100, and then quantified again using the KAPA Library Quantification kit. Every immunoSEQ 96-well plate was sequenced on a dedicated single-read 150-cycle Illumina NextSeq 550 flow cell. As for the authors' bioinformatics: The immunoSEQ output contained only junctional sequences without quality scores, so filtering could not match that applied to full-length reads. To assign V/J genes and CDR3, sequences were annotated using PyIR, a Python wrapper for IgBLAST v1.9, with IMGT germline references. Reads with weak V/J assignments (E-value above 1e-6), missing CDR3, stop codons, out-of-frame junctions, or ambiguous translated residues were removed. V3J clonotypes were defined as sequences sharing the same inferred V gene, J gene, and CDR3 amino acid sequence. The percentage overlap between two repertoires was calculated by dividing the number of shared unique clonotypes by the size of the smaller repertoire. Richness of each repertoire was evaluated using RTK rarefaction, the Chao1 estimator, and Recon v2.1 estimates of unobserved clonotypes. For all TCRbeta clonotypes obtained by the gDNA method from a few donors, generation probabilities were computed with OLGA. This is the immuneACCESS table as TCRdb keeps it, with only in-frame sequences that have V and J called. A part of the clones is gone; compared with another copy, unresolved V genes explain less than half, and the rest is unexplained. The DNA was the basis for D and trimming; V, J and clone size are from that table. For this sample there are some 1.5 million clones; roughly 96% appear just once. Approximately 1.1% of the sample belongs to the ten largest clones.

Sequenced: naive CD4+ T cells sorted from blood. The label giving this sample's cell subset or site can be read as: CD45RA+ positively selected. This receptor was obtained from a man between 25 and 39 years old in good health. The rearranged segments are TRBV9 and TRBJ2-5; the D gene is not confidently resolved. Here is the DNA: TGTGCCAGCAGCGTAGGCACCCGTAGTCAGACCCAGTACTTC. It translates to CASSVGTRSQTQYF.